This T cell receptor (beta chain) originates from a study of T-cell memory formation after mild COVID-19. Across the study: Largely donor-specific sequence clusters came from a couple of donors.

TCR alpha and TCR beta cDNA libraries carrying sample barcodes and UMIs were produced by 5'RACE using constant-segment primers. TCRdb ran MiXCR on the 5' RACE reads and lists one entry per CDR3 protein. This table has 200,000 to 250,000 distinct CDR3 sequences, 9% to 10% appearing once. The V and J ends lost 1 base and 4 bases respectively, with 8 bases between them. This CDR3 region has 14 residues. CDR1 and CDR2 (germline): SGHRS, YFSETQ. Study-wide results and limits: Second-wave clones reaching peak frequency on day 37 lacked confirmed SARS-CoV-2 specificity. The appearance of some responding clones in pre-infection memory suggested that cross-reactive memory joined.

On this clonotype itself: Its target is not known.

V is TRBV5-1 and J is TRBJ2-2; a possible D gene is TRBD2 (5 bases). This clonotype was obtained from a man aged 18 to 29 who had mild COVID-19 (a few samples of this study predate the infection). Cell type and time point are not known. Sequencing used PBMCs or a T cell subset sorted from them (not recorded which). The CDR3 region has the DNA TGCGCCAGCAGCTTGCGGGGTATCACCGGGGAGCTGTTTTTT. Protein sequence: CASSLRGITGELFF.